The 19 T cell receptor beta chains below all came from one sample that was sequenced in a study of liver allograft versus peripheral blood T cells. The wider study: Hepatic allograft T cell receptor repertoires were evaluated relative to those present in recipients' peripheral blood.

Via MiXCR, TCRdb re-called the reads, giving one row per CDR3 protein. This sample yields 3,400 or so distinct CDR3 sequences, of which more than 12% are seen a single time; roughly 3% belongs to the top ten. Source of these receptors: a human patient who had a liver transplant. Some T cells may be provided by the graft donor.

This clonotype qualifies as medium-sized. CDR3 amino acids: CASSWGGRVQETQYF. The CDR3 nucleotides read TGTGCCAGCAGCTGGGGGGGCAGGGTCCAAGAGACCCAGTACTTC. The chain joins TRBV5-6 to TRBJ2-5; D is perhaps TRBD2 (7 bases). This CDR3 contains 15 residues. Trimming took 3 bases from V and 1 from J, leaving 13 bases between them. Germline V gene data show CDR1 as SGHDT and CDR2 as YYEEEE.

V gene TRBV20-1 combines with J gene TRBJ2-5; D is undetermined. Trimming stripped 4 bases from V and 6 bases from J, with 12 bases between. The CDR3 extends over 12 amino acids. Germline CDR1 is DFQATT and CDR2 is SNEGSKA (reference sequence). The CDR3 region has the DNA TGCAGTGCTACAGGATCGGAAAAGACCCAGTACTTC. As protein: CSATGSEKTQYF.

This clonotype is medium-sized (0.01 to 0.1%) within its sample. The chain combines TRBV28 with TRBJ1-6; possibly TRBD1 for D (6 bases). The CDR3 spans 14 residues. V was shortened by 9 bases and J by 9 bases, with 18 bases between the two germline ends. In germline, CDR1 is MDHEN, CDR2 SYDVKM. DNA for the CDR3: TGTGCCAGTGTGGTCGGGACAATTTCTTCACCCCTCCACTTT. It is translated as CASVVGTISSPLHF.

Judged by abundance, this clonotype is medium-sized. The V gene is TRBV29-1, the J gene TRBJ2-3; no reliable D call. V shed 3 bases and J shed 4 bases, with 5 bases lying between them. The CDR3 has 11 amino acids. Germline loops: CDR1 SQVTM, CDR2 ANQGSEA. Here the CDR3 DNA reads TGCAGCGTTGATTTTGCAGATACGCAGTATTTT. This gives the protein CSVDFADTQYF.

Within the sample, this clonotype is medium-sized. The V call is TRBV6-1, the J call TRBJ2-1; 7 positions agree with TRBD2. The CDR3 covers 15 residues. V lost 5 bases to trimming and J lost 4 bases; unmatched junction nucleotides: 8. The V gene's germline CDR1 is MNHNS and CDR2 SASEGT. This CDR3 reads CASSLRGGGYNEQFF. The CDR3 DNA is TGTGCCAGCAGTCTCCGCGGCGGGGGATACAATGAGCAGTTCTTC.

This clonotype is judged medium-sized. This chain connects TRBV18 to TRBJ1-2; D gene uncertain. The V gene's germline CDR1 is KGHSH and CDR2 LQKENI. Trimming removed 3 bases from V and 4 bases from J, with 9 bases in between. The CDR3 covers 13 residues. The CDR3 DNA follows: TGTGCCAGCTCACCGAACACGGGCTATGGCTACACCTTC. Its protein product is CASSPNTGYGYTF.

By share, this clonotype counts as medium-sized. The chain uses TRBV11-2 and TRBJ1-6; 7 nucleotides line up with TRBD1. CDR3 length: 14 amino acids. The germline CDR1 and CDR2 sequences are SGHAT and FQNNGV. The trim removed 2 bases at V and 14 bases at J, leaving 9 bases unmatched. This CDR3 reads CASSLPRARGSLHF. CDR3 sequence (DNA): TGTGCCAGCAGCTTACCCCGGGCCAGGGGGTCCCTCCACTTT.

The chain employs TRBV5-1 and TRBJ2-4, with D possibly being TRBD1 or TRBD2 (5 bases each). V was trimmed by 7 bases and J by 6 bases, leaving 17 bases between them. The CDR3 runs to 14 residues. Germline loops: CDR1 SGHRS, CDR2 YFSETQ. The CDR3 region is CASGSSVGVNIQYF. CDR3 DNA sequence: TGCGCCAGCGGCAGCAGCGTGGGGGTAAACATTCAGTACTTC.

This clonotype was seen more than once but under ten times. J is TRBJ2-5 and V is TRBV12-5; 7 bases are shared with TRBD2. V shed 0 bases, J shed 2 bases, and the junction held 6 bases outside the gene matches. The CDR3 runs to 16 residues. Germline V gene data show CDR1 as LGHNT and CDR2 as FRNRAP. CDR3 sequence: CASGLVLGGIQETQYF. In DNA, the CDR3 is TGTGCTAGTGGTTTGGTACTGGGGGGGATTCAAGAGACCCAGTACTTC.

This clonotype is medium-sized (0.01 to 0.1%) by share. The rearrangement uses TRBV29-1 and TRBJ2-3; 8 nucleotides match TRBD1. Germline lookup yields CDR1 SQVTM and CDR2 ANQGSEA. The trim removed 6 bases at V and 1 base at J, leaving 6 bases unmatched. The CDR3 runs to 14 residues. DNA of the CDR3: TGCAGCGTAGGGGAACAGGGGGGCACAGATACGCAGTATTTT. It yields the protein CSVGEQGGTDTQYF.

This clonotype was observed a few times. The chain recombines TRBV20-1 with TRBJ2-5, with 11 bases identical to TRBD2. Trimming cost V 3 bases and J 3 bases; bases outside gene matches: 0. CDR1 is DFQATT and CDR2 is SNEGSKA in the germline V gene (reference sequence). The CDR3 loop spans 13 amino acids. CDR3 in amino acids: CSARTSGEETQYF. DNA of the CDR3: TGCAGTGCTAGGACTAGCGGGGAAGAGACCCAGTACTTC.

The CDR3 DNA reads TGCAGTGCTAGAGATAATAGGGGGACCCAGCATTTT. Its translation: CSARDNRGTQHF. V gene TRBV20-1 combines with J gene TRBJ1-5; TRBD1 is a possible D gene (6 bases). Germline values: CDR1 DFQATT, CDR2 SNEGSKA (reference sequence). The germline V and J ends were trimmed by 0 bases and 11 bases, with 11 bases remaining between them. The CDR3 has 12 residues.

By sample fraction, this clonotype is medium-sized (0.01 to 0.1%). This rearrangement joins TRBV6-6 to TRBJ2-7, with D perhaps TRBD1 or TRBD2 (7 bases each). Germline V lookup: CDR1 MNHNY, CDR2 SVGAGI (reference sequence). CDR3 size: 15 residues. With 7 bases removed from V and 2 bases from J, the gap between germline ends came to 18 bases. CDR3 DNA: TGTGCCAGCACCCCCAGGGGGGGGACGGCCTACGAGCAGTACTTC. Translating it yields CASTPRGGTAYEQYF.

This clonotype has only a few counts. CDR3 protein: CASSFRDRYNEQFF. In nucleotides, the CDR3 is TGTGCCAGCAGTTTCCGGGACAGATACAATGAGCAGTTCTTC. This sequence joins TRBV12-3 or TRBV12-4 and TRBJ2-1, with 7 positions matching TRBD1. J gave up 4 bases and V 3 bases, and 3 bases lay outside the gene matches. This CDR3 comprises 14 residues.

V usage is TRBV20-1 and J usage is TRBJ2-2; 7 bases match TRBD1. The CDR3 has 14 amino acids. V was clipped by 2 bases and J by 3 bases; unmatched bases: 3. Germline CDR1 and CDR2: DFQATT and SNEGSKA (reference sequence). This CDR3 is CSARQGGDTGELFF. As DNA, the CDR3 is TGCAGTGCTAGACAAGGGGGCGACACCGGGGAGCTGTTTTTT.

This clonotype is termed medium-sized. This chain uses TRBV30 with TRBJ1-1, with D possibly being TRBD1 (6 bases). The CDR3 runs 15 residues. Trimming took off 0 bases at V and 1 base at J, with 12 bases between the two ends. CDR1 is GTSNPN and CDR2 is SVGIG in the germline V gene (reference sequence). Here the CDR3 reads CAWSVGGAWNTEAFF. CDR3 DNA sequence: TGTGCCTGGAGTGTGGGGGGGGCGTGGAACACTGAAGCTTTCTTT.

V gene TRBV12-3 or TRBV12-4 combines with J gene TRBJ2-7, with 13 positions matching TRBD2. The junction had 3 bases not matched to a gene; V was cut back by 5 bases and J by 2 bases. CDR3 size: 15 residues. The CDR3 DNA is TGTGCCAGCAGTCGGGGACTAGCGGGGACCTACGAGCAGTACTTC. As protein: CASSRGLAGTYEQYF.

By share of the sample, this clonotype is medium-sized (0.01 to 0.1%). The CDR3 is CASNTRQGYEQYF. CDR3 sequence (DNA): TGTGCCAGTAATACGAGGCAGGGGTACGAGCAGTACTTC. The chain combines TRBV19 with TRBJ2-7; D might be TRBD1 (6 bases). Germline assignment: CDR1 LNHDA and CDR2 SQIVND (reference sequence). The CDR3 loop spans 13 amino acids. The V end was cut by 7 bases, the J end by 4 bases, with 14 bases between.

By its share, this clonotype is medium-sized. V usage is TRBV7-9 and J usage is TRBJ1-1, with 10 bases lining up with TRBD1. Losses at the gene ends were 4 bases for V and 11 bases for J; bases not matched to a gene: 4. The CDR3 sequence is 12 residues long. The germline V gene has CDR1 SEHNR and CDR2 FQNEAQ (reference sequence). CDR3: CASSSGQGDAFF. CDR3 sequence (DNA): TGTGCCAGCAGCTCAGGACAGGGGGACGCTTTCTTT.